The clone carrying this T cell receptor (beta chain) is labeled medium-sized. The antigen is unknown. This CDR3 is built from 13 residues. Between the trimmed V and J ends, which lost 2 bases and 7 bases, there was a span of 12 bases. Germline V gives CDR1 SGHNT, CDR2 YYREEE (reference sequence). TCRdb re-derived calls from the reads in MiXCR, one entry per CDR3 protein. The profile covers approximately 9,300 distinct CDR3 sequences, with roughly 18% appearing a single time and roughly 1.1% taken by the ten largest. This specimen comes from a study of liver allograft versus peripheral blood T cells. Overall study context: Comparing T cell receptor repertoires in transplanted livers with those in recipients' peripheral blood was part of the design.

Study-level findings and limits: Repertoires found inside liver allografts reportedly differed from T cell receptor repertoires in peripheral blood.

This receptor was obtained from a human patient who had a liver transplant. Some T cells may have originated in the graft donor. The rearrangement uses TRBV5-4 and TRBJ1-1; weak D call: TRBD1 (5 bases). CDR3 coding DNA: TGTGCCAGCAGCTTAGACAGAAGAGGTGAAGCTTTCTTT. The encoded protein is CASSLDRRGEAFF.